What follows are 19 T cell receptor beta chains derived from one specimen sequenced in a study of blood T cell repertoires in COVID-19. This table comes from immunoSEQ multiplex PCR, and its TCRdb copy is limited to in-frame clones, with some not included. The data hold about 340,000 clones, with approximately 82% observed a single time. The sample taken for sequencing was peripheral blood. The receptors derive from a man younger than 40 with active or convalescent COVID-19.

There are a few counts of this clone. The rearrangement links TRBV2 to TRBJ2-1; 9 nucleotides align to TRBD2. In germline, CDR1 is SNHLY, CDR2 FYNNEI. V dropped 7 bases and J dropped 8; count of bases not matched to a gene: 6. The CDR3 is 13 residues long. The CDR3 nucleotides are TGTGCCAGCAAGAAGCGGGGGGTCGATGAGCAGTTCTTC. This gives the protein CASKKRGVDEQFF.

The chain links TRBV6-5 to TRBJ2-1, with 8 bases identical to TRBD2. V shed 0 bases, J shed 5 bases, and the junction held 6 bases outside the gene matches. CDR1 is MNHEY, CDR2 SVGAGI, per germline. The CDR3 loop spans 16 amino acids. The DNA of the CDR3 is TGTGCCAGCAGTTACTCGTACAGCGGGGGCCACAATGAGCAGTTCTTC. Protein sequence: CASSYSYSGGHNEQFF.

CDR3 nucleotide sequence: TGTGCCAGCAGTGCCTCCGGGTTGGCTAATGAAAAACTGTTTTTT. This codes for CASSASGLANEKLFF. The chain recombines TRBV27 with TRBJ1-4; D gene unclear. Germline V gene sequence: CDR1 MNHEY, CDR2 SMNVEV (reference sequence). This CDR3 has 15 amino acids. V was cut by 5 bases and J by 3 bases, with 13 bases left in between.

This clone has a handful of counts. This chain connects TRBV28 to TRBJ1-6; D possibly corresponds to TRBD1 (6 bases). The CDR3 spans 14 residues. The germline V gene has CDR1 MDHEN and CDR2 SYDVKM. V lost 2 bases and J lost 10, with 12 bases in between. CDR3 DNA: TGTGCCAGCAGTTTACCGGGAACAGGGTCACCCCTCCACTTT. This encodes CASSLPGTGSPLHF.

This chain uses TRBV4-1 with TRBJ2-2; 10 bases fit TRBD1. Germline CDR1 reads MGHRA; CDR2 reads YSYEKL. V lost 5 bases, J lost 4 bases, and 10 bases stayed unmatched. This CDR3 contains 17 residues. In nucleotides, the CDR3 is TGCGCCAGCAGCATGCGGGACAGGGGAAAAAGCACCGGGGAGCTGTTTTTT. Translated: CASSMRDRGKSTGELFF.

The chain recombines TRBV5-1 with TRBJ2-2, with unresolved D. This CDR3 is 14 amino acids long. V dropped 1 base and J dropped 1 base, with 5 bases sitting between them. Germline CDR1 reads SGHRS; CDR2 reads YFSETQ. The CDR3 sequence: CASSLTVNTGELFF. DNA for the CDR3: TGCGCCAGCAGCTTGACAGTGAACACCGGGGAGCTGTTTTTT.

The chain recombines TRBV28 with TRBJ2-4; tentatively, D is TRBD1 (5 bases). This CDR3 has 13 amino acids. V was pared by 8 bases and J by 9 bases, with 17 bases between. Germline loops: CDR1 MDHEN, CDR2 SYDVKM. CDR3 sequence reads: CASSGGARAIQYF. The DNA for the CDR3 is TGTGCCAGCTCTGGTGGGGCCAGGGCCATTCAGTACTTC. Using reference TRBV28 and TRBJ2-4 for the parts outside the CDR3, the full variable domain is DVKVTQSSRYLVKRTGEKVFLECVQDMDHENMFWYRQDPGLGLRLIYFSYDVKMKEKGDIPEGYSVSREKKERFSLILESASTNQTSMYLCASSGGARAIQYFGAGTRLSVL.

V gene TRBV5-1 combines with J gene TRBJ2-1; no firm D call. The V gene's germline CDR1 is SGHRS and CDR2 YFSETQ. This CDR3 spans 16 amino acids. V gave up 0 bases and J gave up 0 bases, with 10 bases separating them. DNA for the CDR3: TGCGCCAGCAGCTTGGCGTTGAGGAGCTCCTACAATGAGCAGTTCTTC. Translating gives CASSLALRSSYNEQFF.

This chain connects TRBV6-6 to TRBJ1-5; D perhaps matches TRBD1 (6 bases). Trimming pared 2 bases from V and 5 bases from J, leaving 10 bases between. Germline V gene lookup returns CDR1 MNHNY and CDR2 SVGAGI (reference sequence). This CDR3 spans 14 amino acids. The CDR3 sequence: CASSYGTLHQPQHF. The DNA for the CDR3 is TGTGCCAGCAGTTACGGGACACTCCATCAGCCCCAGCATTTT.

V gene TRBV5-1 combines with J gene TRBJ1-4, with TRBD1 identical over 9 bases. After removal of 3 bases from V and 5 bases from J, the junction contained 5 bases not matched to a gene. CDR3 length: 15 amino acids. Looked up from germline, CDR1 is SGHRS and CDR2 is YFSETQ. CDR3 bases: TGCGCCAGCAGCTCCCTCGGGACAGGGAATGAAAAACTGTTTTTT. It yields the protein CASSSLGTGNEKLFF.

This chain connects TRBV5-1 to TRBJ2-1, with 11 bases aligning to TRBD1. This CDR3 spans 16 amino acids. After removal of 0 bases from V and 6 bases from J, the junction contained 5 bases not matched to a gene. CDR1 and CDR2 (germline): SGHRS, YFSETQ. CDR3 coding DNA: TGCGCCAGCAGCTTGGCGCCCGGGACAGGGGGCAATGAGCAGTTCTTC. It translates to CASSLAPGTGGNEQFF.

The rearrangement joins TRBV7-9 to TRBJ2-7, with D unclear. The CDR3 length is 13 residues. Deletions cut 5 bases from V and 4 bases from J, with 12 bases between. Germline CDR1 reads SEHNR; CDR2 reads FQNEAQ (reference sequence). The CDR3 loop is CASSPTAAYEQYF. The DNA for the CDR3 is TGTGCCAGCAGCCCCACGGCGGCTTACGAGCAGTACTTC.

The chain combines TRBV3-1 (or the pseudogene TRBV3-2) with TRBJ1-6; D remains unclear. Trimming stripped 3 bases from V and 8 bases from J, with 5 bases between. The CDR3 is made up of 12 amino acids. Germline loops: CDR1 LGHDT, CDR2 YNNKEL (reference sequence). In DNA form, the CDR3 reads TGTGCCAGCAGCCAGCGTCATTCACCCCTCCACTTT. As protein: CASSQRHSPLHF.

This chain connects TRBV18 to TRBJ1-1; D unclear. V was clipped by 6 bases and J by 6 bases, with 23 bases between them. CDR1 and CDR2 (germline): KGHSH, LQKENI. CDR3 length: 16 amino acids. CDR3 in amino acids: CASSQGRGFAISEAFF. CDR3 sequence (DNA): TGTGCCAGCTCTCAAGGGCGGGGATTCGCCATATCTGAAGCTTTCTTT.

CDR3 loop: CASSGGEGAEAFF. CDR3 DNA sequence: TGTGCCAGCAGCGGGGGTGAGGGGGCTGAAGCTTTCTTT. This chain uses TRBV9 with TRBJ1-1; the D gene is possibly TRBD1 (6 bases). CDR1 is SGDLS, CDR2 YYNGEE, per germline. The V and J ends lost 3 bases and 6 bases respectively, with 12 bases between them. The CDR3 loop spans 13 amino acids.

The rearrangement uses TRBV6-5 and TRBJ2-3; 9 positions match TRBD2. Germline V lookup: CDR1 MNHEY, CDR2 SVGAGI. V lost 6 bases, J lost 2 bases, and 3 bases stayed unmatched. The CDR3 has 14 amino acids. CDR3 sequence reads: CASRSSGNTDTQYF. The CDR3 DNA is TGTGCCAGCAGGTCTAGCGGGAACACAGATACGCAGTATTTT.

The chain carries TRBV10-3 and TRBJ2-3, with 14 bases that match TRBD2. The CDR3 has 16 residues. From germline, CDR1 is ENHRY and CDR2 SYGVKD. Trimming cost V 4 bases and J 4 bases; bases outside gene matches: 4. The CDR3 DNA reads TGTGCCATCAGTGGGACTAGCGGGGGGAACGCAGATACGCAGTATTTT. This translates into CAISGTSGGNADTQYF.

This chain uses TRBV10-2 with TRBJ2-1, with D maybe TRBD2 (5 bases). V was pared by 3 bases and J by 1 base, with 13 bases between. The CDR3 contains 16 residues. Germline V gives CDR1 WSHSY, CDR2 SAAADI. The CDR3 spells CASSEYGPGSYNEQFF. CDR3 nucleotide sequence: TGCGCCAGCAGTGAATATGGCCCGGGGTCCTACAATGAGCAGTTCTTC.

Here the CDR3 reads CATSDFDTHGYTF. DNA of the CDR3: TGTGCCACCAGTGATTTTGACACCCATGGCTACACCTTC. This chain joins TRBV24-1 and TRBJ1-2; the D is unclear. Germline CDR1 is KGHDR and CDR2 is SFDVKD. The CDR3 sequence is 13 residues long. Trimming took off 1 base at V and 6 bases at J, with 8 bases between the two ends.